A selection of T cell receptor beta chains follows, all from one sample in a study of T-cell reconstitution after alpha-beta-depleted transplantation in children. Each CDR3 protein is one row after TCRdb ran MiXCR on the PCR reads. This sample yields approximately 630,000 distinct CDR3 sequences, of which over 10% are seen a single time; around 0.76% belongs to the top ten. Source: PBMCs, taken before TCRalphabeta/CD19-depleted stem cell transplant. The receptor set was obtained from a girl aged 2 to 10 with congenital amegakaryocytic thrombocytopenia, due to receive a stem cell transplant. Both conserved end residues are trimmed from each CDR3. Clone size is not always given. Where it is, it says once, few, many or a class for expanded clones.

CDR3 protein: ASSLESGEAF
J gene: TRBJ1-1
V gene: TRBV5-1
clone size: many

CDR3 protein: SVQGSLEIGTGYNEQF
J gene: TRBJ2-1
V gene: TRBV29-1
clone size: .

CDR3 protein: SARNSIYNEQF
J gene: TRBJ2-1
V gene: TRBV20-1
clone size: many

CDR3 protein: SASSARGNTEAF
J gene: TRBJ1-1
V gene: TRBV20-1
clone size: many

CDR3 protein: ASSLGKGQEETQY
J gene: TRBJ2-5
V gene: TRBV5-1
clone size: .

CDR3 protein: ASSLEFRDQPQH
J gene: TRBJ1-5
V gene: TRBV7-2
clone size: .

CDR3 protein: ASSFGSHVLT
J gene: TRBJ2-6
V gene: TRBV7-3
clone size: .

CDR3 protein: ASSLSLEDEQF
J gene: TRBJ2-1
V gene: TRBV5-1
clone size: .

CDR3 protein: ASSHGQGGSYGYT
J gene: TRBJ1-2
V gene: TRBV5-1
clone size: .

CDR3 protein: ASSLKDRGENLAKNIQY
J gene: TRBJ2-4
V gene: TRBV12-3/TRBV12-4
clone size: once

CDR3 protein: ASSYSSRGLYNEQF
J gene: TRBJ2-1
V gene: TRBV6-5
clone size: many

CDR3 protein: ASSPGLPGGNEQF
J gene: TRBJ2-1
V gene: TRBV11-2
clone size: many

CDR3 protein: ASSYSTLGQY
J gene: TRBJ2-7
V gene: TRBV6-2/TRBV6-3
clone size: .

CDR3 protein: ASSVSLARFPDTQY
J gene: TRBJ2-3
V gene: TRBV9
clone size: many

CDR3 protein: ASTQSGQGATDTQY
J gene: TRBJ2-3
V gene: TRBV7-2
clone size: many